A single sample is the source of the 14 T cell receptor beta chains below, sequenced in a study of blood T cells in healthy people across ages. Then a second PCR, running roughly 7 to 11 cycles, was carried out with a sample-barcoded 5' primer and a J-beta primer mix. TCRdb re-analysed the 5' RACE reads in MiXCR, keeping a single row per CDR3 protein. The sample contains around 800,000 distinct CDR3 sequences, about 48% of which appear only once. Material: blood. Receptors originate from a man at least 80 years old in good health.

This clonotype appeared many times. CDR3 nucleotides: TGTGCCAGCAGCTTGGCCCTTGGGTTTCGCGAGCAGTACTTC. Translating it yields CASSLALGFREQYF. The J gene is TRBJ2-7, the V gene TRBV5-6; D remains ambiguous. This CDR3 is built from 14 residues. V was pared by 0 bases and J by 6 bases, with 13 bases between. CDR1 and CDR2 (germline): SGHDT, YYEEEE.

This CDR3 is CASSLVGAGGITYEQYF. The DNA of the CDR3 is TGTGCCAGCAGCTTAGTGGGCGCGGGCGGGATCACCTACGAGCAGTACTTC. This chain uses TRBV7-6 with TRBJ2-7; tentatively, D is TRBD2 (6 bases). There are 17 residues in the CDR3. Germline loops: CDR1 SGHVS, CDR2 FNYEAQ. V was clipped by 1 base and J by 2 bases, with 18 bases between them.

The chain couples TRBV11-1 to TRBJ1-2; D is undetermined. The CDR3 loop spans 15 amino acids. The V end was cut by 5 bases, the J end by 5 bases, with 18 bases between. The V gene's germline CDR1 is SGHAT and CDR2 FQDESV (reference sequence). CDR3 in DNA: TGTGCCAGCAGCATAAGTGGGCAGTCTGGGTATGGCTACACCTTC. It specifies CASSISGQSGYGYTF.

The CDR3 DNA reads TGTGCCAGCAGCTTAGACGTTCAGGGGGCAGGAGAGACCCAGTACTTC. Amino acids: CASSLDVQGAGETQYF. J is TRBJ2-5 and V is TRBV7-9; 8 nucleotides match TRBD1. The CDR3 consists of 16 residues. V shed 1 base and J 4 bases; nucleotides not matched to a gene: 8. Germline V gene data show CDR1 as SEHNR and CDR2 as FQNEAQ (reference sequence). Combining the CDR3 with reference TRBV7-9 and TRBJ2-5 gives the whole variable domain DTGVSQNPRHKITKRGQNVTFRCDPISEHNRLYWYRQTLGQGPEFLTYFQNEAQLEKSRLLSDRFSAERPKGSFSTLEIQRTEQGDSAMYLCASSLDVQGAGETQYFGPGTRLLVL.

The chain links TRBV7-2 to TRBJ2-1; D unresolved. The DNA end favors TRBJ2-7, so the J call may be wrong. The CDR3 sequence is 16 residues long. Germline CDR1 reads SGHTA; CDR2 reads FQGNSA. This CDR3 reads CASSLGPIGSYNEQYF. Here the CDR3 DNA reads TGTGCCAGCAGCTTAGGGCCTATCGGCTCCTACAATGAGCAGTACTTC.

V is TRBV25-1 and J is TRBJ2-1, with 12 bases matching TRBD2. The J call may be in error: the DNA end matches TRBJ2-7 better. The length of the CDR3 is 16 residues. Germline CDR1 is MGHDK and CDR2 is SYGVNS. The CDR3 is CASRRTSGTSYNEQYF. CDR3 in DNA: TGTGCCAGCAGGCGGACTAGCGGGACCTCCTACAATGAGCAGTACTTC.

The chain links TRBV20-1 to TRBJ2-5; 7 nucleotides line up with TRBD2. Unmatched junction bases numbered 8, after V lost 2 bases and J lost 11 bases. The CDR3 runs to 12 residues. Germline V CDR1 and CDR2: DFQATT, SNEGSKA (reference sequence). CDR3 in DNA: TGCAGTGCTAGATTCGTGGGGCGGGAGCAGTACTTC. Its protein is CSARFVGREQYF.

This clonotype was detected a few times. J is TRBJ1-1 and V is TRBV29-1, with D hard to call. Per germline, CDR1 SQVTM and CDR2 ANQGSEA. Trimming left V 4 bases short and J 0 bases short, with 9 bases between. This CDR3 has 13 residues. Written as DNA, the CDR3 is TGCAGCGTTGGGGCAGCAATGAACACTGAAGCTTTCTTT. Translation: CSVGAAMNTEAFF.

V usage is TRBV6-6 and J usage is TRBJ2-5; TRBD2 matches at 8 bases. V lost 2 bases, J lost 5 bases, and 10 bases stayed unmatched. CDR3 size: 16 residues. CDR1 MNHNY and CDR2 SVGAGI come from the germline V gene (reference sequence). The CDR3 sequence: CASSYGGTRGGETQYF. For the CDR3, the DNA is TGTGCCAGCAGTTACGGTGGGACTAGGGGCGGGGAGACCCAGTACTTC.

This clonotype has only a few counts. The chain employs TRBV7-3 and TRBJ2-1; D is unclear. The V gene lost 2 bases and the J gene lost 0 bases, with 8 bases spanning the gap. The CDR3 loop spans 15 amino acids. Germline V gene sequence: CDR1 SGHTA, CDR2 FQGTGA. The chain's CDR3 is CASSLGVASYNEQFF. CDR3 nucleotides: TGTGCCAGCAGCTTAGGGGTAGCCTCCTACAATGAGCAGTTCTTC.

This clonotype was counted a few times. The J gene is TRBJ1-1, the V gene TRBV3-1; D unclear. This CDR3 has 14 residues. V gave up 2 bases and J gave up 2 bases, with 9 bases separating them. Germline values: CDR1 LGHDT, CDR2 YNNKEL (reference sequence). The CDR3 nucleotides read TGTGCCAGCAGCCAACCCGGCAGAAACACTGAAGCTTTCTTT. Translated: CASSQPGRNTEAFF.

The chain carries TRBV5-1 and TRBJ2-5, with D possibly matching TRBD2 (5 bases). Trimming shortened V by 0 bases and J by 2 bases, and 11 bases separated the two germline ends. Germline values: CDR1 SGHRS, CDR2 YFSETQ. This CDR3 is 15 amino acids long. CDR3: CASSLGRRTQETQYF. The CDR3 bases are TGCGCCAGCAGCTTGGGTCGCAGGACTCAAGAGACCCAGTACTTC.

This clonotype occurred a few times. The J gene is TRBJ2-7, the V gene TRBV5-1, with D perhaps assigned TRBD1 or TRBD2 (5 bases each). CDR3 length: 14 amino acids. Germline V gene sequence: CDR1 SGHRS, CDR2 YFSETQ. The V end was cut by 0 bases, the J end by 6 bases, with 13 bases between. The CDR3 bases are TGCGCCAGCAGCTTGGAGCAGGGAGCTGGCGAGCAGTACTTC. It encodes CASSLEQGAGEQYF. Full variable domain (outside the CDR3, taken from reference TRBV5-1 and TRBJ2-7): KAGVTQTPRYLIKTRGQQVTLSCSPISGHRSVSWYQQTPGQGLQFLFEYFSETQRNKGNFPGRFSGRQFSNSRSEMNVSTLELGDSALYLCASSLEQGAGEQYFGPGTRLTVT.

The table lists this clonotype with a few counts. The chain couples TRBV24-1 to TRBJ2-7; D possibly corresponds to TRBD1 (5 bases). Trimming took 4 bases from V and 6 from J, leaving 21 bases between them. The CDR3 is made up of 16 amino acids. CDR1 is KGHDR, CDR2 SFDVKD, per germline. Written as DNA, the CDR3 is TGTGCCACCAGTGACCCCACAGGTGGCGGCTTCAGCGAGCAGTACTTC. Its translation is CATSDPTGGGFSEQYF.